This T cell receptor beta chain was captured in a study of blood T cells in healthy people across ages. Study summary: There was about one barcoded beta molecule captured by template switching per two T cells. Study-wide results and caveats: Older age coincided with a roughly linear decline in TCR beta diversity per million T cells. Strong correlation linked observed beta diversity and percent naive T cells. Any changes in expanded clonotypes were possibly confounded, as donor CMV status remained unknown.

CDR1 and CDR2 from the germline V gene are SGHRS and YFSETQ. V shed 0 bases and J 2 bases; nucleotides not matched to a gene: 4. CDR3 length: 16 amino acids. Regarding this clonotype: Its antigen remains unknown.

Next came a second PCR, run for roughly 6 to 11 cycles, which used a sample-barcoded 5' primer along with a J-beta primer mix. TCRdb fed the 5' RACE reads into MiXCR, producing one record per CDR3 protein. The sample gives about 1.5 million distinct CDR3 sequences, approximately 42% of which show up once; about 3.8% is in the top ten. The V gene is TRBV5-1, the J gene TRBJ2-1, with 8 nucleotides matching TRBD2. This TCR was recovered from a young woman in good health. The sample was blood. CDR3 loop: CASSLVAGTAYNEQFF. CDR3 nucleotide sequence: TGCGCCAGCAGCTTGGTAGCGGGGACTGCCTACAATGAGCAGTTCTTC.